The 3 T cell receptor beta chains presented below share a single source sample, sequenced in a study of T-cell reconstitution after alpha-beta-depleted transplantation in children. Unique molecular identifiers were used in preparing the TCRbeta library. TCRdb recomputed calls from the PCR reads with MiXCR, one row per CDR3 protein. Of 300,000 to 400,000 distinct CDR3 sequences listed, approximately 12% are singletons. This specimen consisted of PBMCs, obtained from the stem cell graft. The receptors shown here come from a human donor who donated a stem cell graft to a child with Fanconi anemia.

At least ten counts were recorded for this clonotype. J is TRBJ1-1 and V is TRBV5-1, with D uncertain. V was clipped by 1 base and J by 2 bases, with 9 bases between them. The CDR3 sequence is 14 residues long. Germline CDR1 SGHRS, CDR2 YFSETQ. CDR3 DNA: TGCGCCAGCAGCTTGTCTTTGGGTAACACTGAAGCTTTCTTT. Amino acid sequence: CASSLSLGNTEAFF.

The DNA for the CDR3 is TGCGCCAGCAGCCAAGATTCAGGGCCGCGCACTGAAGCTTTCTTT. Amino acid sequence: CASSQDSGPRTEAFF. The chain recombines TRBV4-3 with TRBJ1-1; TRBD1 is a possible D gene (5 bases). Germline V gives CDR1 LGHNA, CDR2 YSLEER. Trimming removed 0 bases at V and 4 bases at J, with 12 bases between. The CDR3 consists of 15 residues.

This clonotype was recorded at least ten times. V gene TRBV7-9 combines with J gene TRBJ1-1; 7 positions match TRBD1. Looked up from germline, CDR1 is SEHNR and CDR2 is FQNEAQ (reference sequence). Germline trimming cut 5 bases from V and 0 bases from J; bases unmatched to any gene: 9. CDR3 length: 16 amino acids. The CDR3 sequence: CASSHRQGVMNTEAFF. The CDR3 DNA reads TGTGCCAGCAGCCATCGACAGGGCGTCATGAACACTGAAGCTTTCTTT.